These 9 T cell receptor beta chains share one sample of origin, sequenced in a study of tumor-infiltrating lymphocytes in oesophageal squamous cell carcinoma. TCRdb passed the PCR reads through MiXCR, listing each CDR3 protein once. This sample has thousands of distinct CDR3 sequences, with more than 15% found just once. The sample consisted of blood. These receptors came from a male donor with esophageal squamous cell carcinoma.

This clonotype showed up many times. In DNA, the CDR3 is TGTGCCAGCAGAGGACGTGGCAATCAGCCCCAGCATTTT. Translation: CASRGRGNQPQHF. The chain has TRBV6-1 and TRBJ1-5; D ambiguous. V lost 6 bases and J 2 bases, leaving 8 bases between the germline ends. This CDR3 has 13 amino acids. Germline CDR1 and CDR2: MNHNS and SASEGT.

This clonotype was seen a handful of times. Because the CDR3 is missing its conserved closing phenylalanine or tryptophan, this is likely a read error. It is unclear where the CDR3 begins or ends on the DNA, so no DNA is shown, and the CDR3 is as TCRdb lists it. The rearrangement joins TRBV7-6 to TRBJ2-3; the table's D call, TRBD2, has no DNA check behind it. Ends included, the CDR3 has 16 residues. The germline V gene encodes CDR1 SGHVS and CDR2 FNYEAQ. The CDR3 sequence is CARNRDCRYTSSTLGT.

This clonotype was recorded many times. The chain carries TRBV18 and TRBJ2-2; TRBD1 matches at 7 bases. V dropped 8 bases and J dropped 6; count of bases not matched to a gene: 15. This CDR3 has 16 amino acids. Germline CDR1 is KGHSH and CDR2 is LQKENI. The CDR3 here is CASGGQTGWNSGELFF. CDR3 nucleotides: TGTGCCAGCGGGGGACAGACCGGTTGGAATTCCGGGGAGCTGTTTTTT.

In its sample, this clonotype was seen many times. The chain couples TRBV7-9 to TRBJ2-5; 8 positions match TRBD1. The tail of the sequence fits TRBJ2-7 better, so the J call may be wrong. The CDR3 consists of 17 residues. Germline V gene lookup returns CDR1 SEHNR and CDR2 FQNEAQ (reference sequence). CDR3 nucleotide sequence: TGTGCCAGCAGCTTGGTACTAAGGACAGGGCTAACCTACGAGCAGTACTTC. This sequence encodes CASSLVLRTGLTYEQYF.

This clonotype was seen a handful of times. The chain is built from TRBV20-1 and TRBJ2-1; a weak D match, TRBD1 (5 bases). The CDR3 extends over 16 amino acids. The V end lost 3 bases, the J end lost 6 bases, and 21 bases lay between the germline ends. CDR1 and CDR2 (germline): DFQATT, SNEGSKA (reference sequence). The CDR3 DNA reads TGCAGTGCTAGGTACCCCCGGACCCAACAGGCCAATGAGCAGTTCTTC. Protein sequence: CSARYPRTQQANEQFF.

Ten or more counts support this clonotype. This chain uses TRBV27 with TRBJ1-5; 7 bases fit TRBD1. The CDR3 runs to 15 residues. Germline V gene sequence: CDR1 MNHEY, CDR2 SMNVEV (reference sequence). The junction had 7 bases not matched to a gene; V was cut back by 6 bases and J by 2 bases. The CDR3 DNA reads as TGTGCCAGCAGAGTGGGAGGGGGCGGCAATCAGCCCCAGCATTTT. Translated, it gives CASRVGGGGNQPQHF.

In this sample, this clonotype turned up many times. The chain has TRBV12-5 and TRBJ1-3, with D possibly matching TRBD1 (5 bases). The V gene lost 2 bases and the J gene lost 0 bases, with 20 bases spanning the gap. CDR3 length: 19 amino acids. Per the germline V gene, CDR1 is LGHNT and CDR2 is FRNRAP. CDR3 protein: CASGLPIRGRLYSGNTIYF. The CDR3 DNA reads as TGTGCTAGTGGTTTGCCCATCCGGGGACGGCTCTACTCTGGAAACACCATATATTTT. Full variable domain (outside the CDR3, taken from reference TRBV12-5 and TRBJ1-3): DARVTQTPRHKVTEMGQEVTMRCQPILGHNTVFWYRQTMMQGLELLAYFRNRAPLDDSGMPKDRFSAEMPDATLATLKIQPSEPRDSAVYFCASGLPIRGRLYSGNTIYFGEGSWLTVV.

The V call is TRBV2, the J call TRBJ2-5; 7 nucleotides line up with TRBD1. TRBJ2-7 explains the end of the DNA better; the J call may be wrong. Germline V lookup: CDR1 SNHLY, CDR2 FYNNEI. CDR3 length: 15 amino acids. The CDR3 spells CASSVRTGSSYEQYF. Written as DNA, the CDR3 is TGTGCCAGCAGTGTGAGGACAGGAAGCTCCTACGAGCAGTACTTC.

Many counts were recorded for this clonotype. This chain joins TRBV6-1 and TRBJ1-1; D ambiguous. The V gene lost 5 bases and the J gene lost 4 bases, with 17 bases spanning the gap. Germline CDR1 reads MNHNS; CDR2 reads SASEGT. The CDR3 covers 15 residues. CDR3 region: CASSYFQRLGTEAFF. Here the CDR3 DNA reads TGTGCCAGCAGTTACTTCCAAAGGCTGGGCACTGAAGCTTTCTTT.